These T cell receptor beta chains were read from a single sample in a study of cytomegalovirus exposure and HLA in healthy donors. The method was immunoSEQ multiplex PCR; TCRdb's version includes in-frame clones alone and lacks a portion of them. The table has some 150,000 clones, 80% to 90% seen once. Sequencing was carried out using PBMCs. The receptors were gathered from a woman under 30 in good health and CMV-seropositive. Each CDR3 is given with its conserved first and last residue. The D gene is left open where the match is weak. Size is stated for part of the rows, as once, few or many counts, or as a class when the clone is expanded.

J	length	V	size	D	DNA	CDR3
TRBJ1-5	16	TRBV19	NA	NA	TGTGCCAGTAGTCTCCTTGGACAGTATAGCAATCAGCCCCAGCATTTT	CASSLLGQYSNQPQHF
TRBJ2-4	15	TRBV27	few	TRBD2	TGTGCCAGCAGTTTATGGACGGGGGGGCCTGTCATTCAGTACTTC	CASSLWTGGPVIQYF
TRBJ1-5	19	TRBV6-4	few	TRBD1	TGTGCCACCCCCGGACAGGGAGTTGGTCAGTGTTCCGGCAATCAGCCCCAGCATTTT	CATPGQGVGQCSGNQPQHF
TRBJ2-5	17	TRBV7-6	NA	NA	TGTGCCAGCAGCTTAGCCACCTGGGACTTACTTGAAGAGACCCAGTACTTC	CASSLATWDLLEETQYF
TRBJ2-5	18	TRBV5-6	NA	TRBD2	TGTGCCAGCAGCTTGAGGGCTAGCGGGGGGCTATACCAAGAGACCCAGTACTTC	CASSLRASGGLYQETQYF
TRBJ2-7	10	TRBV20-1	few	NA	TGCAGTGCTAGACTTTTCGAGCAGTACTTC	CSARLFEQYF
TRBJ2-3	15	TRBV4-2	NA	NA	TGTGCCAGCAGCCAAGCGGGGTCTAGCACAGATACGCAGTATTTT	CASSQAGSSTDTQYF
TRBJ1-6	16	TRBV2	few	TRBD1	TGTGCCAGCAGTGTAGGACAGGGAGGCTATAATTCACCCCTCCACTTT	CASSVGQGGYNSPLHF
TRBJ1-2	13	TRBV5-1	NA	NA	TGCGCCAGCAGCTTGGGACAGTTCTATGGCTACACCTTC	CASSLGQFYGYTF
TRBJ2-2	16	TRBV4-2	once	NA	TGTGCCAGCAGCCAAGATTACGGGTTTAACACCGGGGAGCTGTTTTTT	CASSQDYGFNTGELFF
TRBJ2-5	12	TRBV6-6	NA	NA	TGTGCCAGCTTCGACTATCGCGAGACCCAGTACTTC	CASFDYRETQYF
TRBJ2-3	15	TRBV15	NA	TRBD2	TGTGCCACCAGATCAGCTCTAGCGGGCACAGATACGCAGTATTTT	CATRSALAGTDTQYF
TRBJ2-7	14	TRBV2	NA	NA	TGTGCCACGGTACGGGATCCCCAATCCTACGAGCAGTACTTC	CATVRDPQSYEQYF
TRBJ2-7	14	TRBV9	NA	NA	TGTGCCAGCAGCCCGACTGGAGGGAGCTACGAGCAGTACTTC	CASSPTGGSYEQYF
TRBJ2-2	15	TRBV6-5	NA	NA	TGTGCCAGCTCCATTGACCCGGGTAGCACCGGGGAGCTGTTTTTT	CASSIDPGSTGELFF
TRBJ2-5	14	TRBV5-4	NA	NA	TGTGCCAGCAGCTTGGCTGGGGCTGGAGAGACCCAGTACTTC	CASSLAGAGETQYF
TRBJ2-5	14	TRBV5-5	NA	NA	TGTGCCAGCAGCTTGGGGGCTAACGAAGAGACCCAGTACTTC	CASSLGANEETQYF
TRBJ2-1	14	TRBV7-2	NA	TRBD1	TGTGCCAGCAGCTTAGTACAGGGGAAAAATGAGCAGTTCTTC	CASSLVQGKNEQFF
TRBJ2-5	14	TRBV19	NA	NA	TGTGCCAGTGCTCACTCAGGAGGGGTGCAGACCCAGTACTTC	CASAHSGGVQTQYF
TRBJ1-5	15	TRBV6-5	NA	NA	TGTGCCAGCAGTTACTCGAACGTCGGGGGTCAGCCCCAGCATTTT	CASSYSNVGGQPQHF
TRBJ1-1	14	TRBV5-4	NA	TRBD1	TGTGCCAGCGGCCGTGAGACAGGGGGCGGCGAAGCTTTCTTT	CASGRETGGGEAFF
TRBJ1-4	18	TRBV5-1	NA	NA	TGCGCCAGCAGCTTGATGGTAGGCGGCGGCCCAACTAATGAAAAACTGTTTTTT	CASSLMVGGGPTNEKLFF
TRBJ1-1	14	TRBV11-2	few	NA	TGTGCCAGCAGCTTAGTGGGGGGGGGCACTGAAGCTTTCTTT	CASSLVGGGTEAFF
TRBJ1-2	14	TRBV4-1	once	NA	TGCGCCAGCAGCCAAGATACCAGAACCTATGGCTACACCTTC	CASSQDTRTYGYTF
TRBJ2-7	13	TRBV9	few	NA	TGTGCCAGCAGCGTAGGTGGGGGCGACGAGCAGTACTTC	CASSVGGGDEQYF
TRBJ2-7	13	TRBV19	NA	NA	TGTGCCAGTAGACCCCTGGACCGGGGAGAGCAGTACTTC	CASRPLDRGEQYF
TRBJ1-1	15	TRBV13	NA	TRBD1	TGTGCCAGCAGCTTAGGTGCAGGGGGTGGCACTGAAGCTTTCTTT	CASSLGAGGGTEAFF
TRBJ2-5	17	TRBV19	NA	TRBD1	TGTGCCAGTAGTATGTACGGGACAGGGGGCTTAGGAGAGACCCAGTACTTC	CASSMYGTGGLGETQYF
TRBJ1-1	15	TRBV11-2	NA	TRBD1	TGTGCCAGCAGCTTCCCCTGGACAGGGGACACTGAAGCTTTCTTT	CASSFPWTGDTEAFF
TRBJ2-7	14	TRBV7-2	few	TRBD1	TGTGCCAGCAGCTTTGTTCAGGGGGTATATGAGCAGTACTTC	CASSFVQGVYEQYF
TRBJ2-7	11	TRBV14	NA	NA	TGTGCCAGCAGCGGAAAGTACACAGCCCACTTC	CASSGKYTAHF
TRBJ1-2	16	TRBV7-9	NA	TRBD1	TGTGCCAGCAGCTTAGGGGGACAGGGGGCTTTCTATGGCTACACCTTC	CASSLGGQGAFYGYTF
TRBJ2-5	14	TRBV2	NA	NA	TGTGCCAGCAGTCCAATGACAGGTGGGGAGACCCAGTACTTC	CASSPMTGGETQYF
TRBJ2-3	14	TRBV5-6	NA	NA	TGTGCCGCCGGAATCGGGGTGGTGACAGATACGCAGTATTTT	CAAGIGVVTDTQYF
TRBJ2-3	13	TRBV5-1	NA	TRBD2	TGCGCCAGCATGGGGACTAGACAAGATACGCAGTATTTT	CASMGTRQDTQYF
TRBJ2-5	14	TRBV12-5	NA	NA	TGTGCTAGTGGGTTGGGAGTCCAAAAAGAGACCCAGTACTTC	CASGLGVQKETQYF
TRBJ2-7	16	TRBV27	NA	TRBD1	TGTGCCAGCAGTTCCGGGGCAGACAGGGCCACCTACGAGCAGTACTTC	CASSSGADRATYEQYF
TRBJ1-5	14	TRBV6-5	NA	TRBD1	TGTGCCAGCAGTAAGGACAGGGGGAGTGAGCCCCAGCATTTT	CASSKDRGSEPQHF
TRBJ2-5	13	TRBV6-5	NA	NA	TGTGCCAGCAGTTACAGGAGCCAAGAGACCCAGTACTTC	CASSYRSQETQYF
TRBJ2-2	17	TRBV7-3	NA	TRBD1	TGTGCCAGCAGCCTGAACCGGGACAGGGGATTCACCGGGGAGCTGTTTTTT	CASSLNRDRGFTGELFF
TRBJ2-7	15	TRBV7-6	NA	TRBD2	TGTGCCAGCAGCCGCGGGGGGGTTGGGGAGTACGAGCAGTACTTC	CASSRGGVGEYEQYF